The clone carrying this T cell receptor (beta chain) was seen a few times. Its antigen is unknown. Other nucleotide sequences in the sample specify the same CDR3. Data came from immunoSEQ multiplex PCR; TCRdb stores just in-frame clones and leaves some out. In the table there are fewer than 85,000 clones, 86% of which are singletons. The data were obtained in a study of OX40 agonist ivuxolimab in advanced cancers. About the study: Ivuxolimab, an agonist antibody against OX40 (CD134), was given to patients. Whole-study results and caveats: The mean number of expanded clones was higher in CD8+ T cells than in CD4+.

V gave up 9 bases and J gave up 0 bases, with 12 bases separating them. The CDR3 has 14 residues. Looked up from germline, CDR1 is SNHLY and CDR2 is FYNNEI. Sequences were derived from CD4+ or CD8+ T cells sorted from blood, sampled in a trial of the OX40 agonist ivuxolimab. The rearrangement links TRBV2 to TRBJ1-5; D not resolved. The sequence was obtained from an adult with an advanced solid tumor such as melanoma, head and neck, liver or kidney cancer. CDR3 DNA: TGTGCCAGTACACGGTTAAATAGCAATCAGCCCCAGCATTTT. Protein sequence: CASTRLNSNQPQHF.